These 12 T cell receptor beta chains came from one sample sequenced in a study of CD8 T cells in Susac syndrome. An amount of RNA that ranged from roughly 0.45 to 1 ug was reverse transcribed with random hexamers. TCRdb reprocessed the immunoSEQ multiplex PCR reads with MiXCR, giving one entry per CDR3 protein. Here the sample spans 160,000 or so distinct CDR3 sequences, 90% to 95% being singletons. The sequencing sample was made of CD8+ T cells from PBMCs. These receptors originate from a human donor with multiple sclerosis.

The CDR3 sequence is CASSSETEAYEQYF. DNA for the CDR3: TGTGCCAGCAGCTCCGAGACAGAAGCCTACGAGCAGTACTTC. The rearrangement links TRBV7-9 to TRBJ2-7, with D maybe TRBD1 (5 bases). V lost 4 bases to trimming and J lost 2 bases, with 12 bases between them. CDR3 size: 14 residues. CDR1 is SEHNR, CDR2 FQNEAQ, per germline (reference sequence).

The chain uses TRBV20-1 and TRBJ2-5, with 8 bases fitting TRBD1. V lost 1 base to trimming and J lost 1 base; unmatched junction nucleotides: 5. The CDR3 covers 15 residues. Germline V gives CDR1 DFQATT, CDR2 SNEGSKA (reference sequence). This CDR3 reads CSARGGQGLQETQYF. The CDR3 DNA reads TGCAGTGCTAGAGGCGGACAGGGACTCCAAGAGACCCAGTACTTC.

This rearrangement joins TRBV20-1 to TRBJ2-1; 7 bases match TRBD2. This CDR3 region has 13 residues. V shed 6 bases, J shed 12 bases, and the junction held 14 bases outside the gene matches. Looked up from germline, CDR1 is DFQATT and CDR2 is SNEGSKA (reference sequence). The CDR3 loop is CSAFQRGGFGQFF. As DNA, the CDR3 is TGCAGTGCCTTCCAGCGGGGAGGGTTTGGGCAGTTCTTC.

This rearrangement joins TRBV27 to TRBJ1-1, with no clear D. CDR3 size: 13 residues. Trimming cost V 5 bases and J 2 bases, with 9 bases left between them. From germline, CDR1 is MNHEY and CDR2 SMNVEV (reference sequence). Here the CDR3 DNA reads TGTGCCAGCAGTGTGGGCCCCAACACTGAAGCTTTCTTT. Translating it yields CASSVGPNTEAFF.

The rearrangement uses TRBV30 and TRBJ2-7; 8 positions agree with TRBD1. This CDR3 comprises 14 residues. The germline V gene encodes CDR1 GTSNPN and CDR2 SVGIG (reference sequence). J lost 2 bases, V lost 7 bases, and 10 bases had no gene match. The CDR3 reads CASDRDDGTYEQYF. Here the CDR3 DNA reads TGTGCCTCGGACAGGGACGACGGGACCTACGAGCAGTACTTC. Filled out from reference TRBV30 and TRBJ2-7, the complete variable domain reads SQTIHQWPATLVQPVGSPLSLECTVEGTSNPNLYWYRQAAGRGLQLLFYSVGIGQISSEVPQNLSASRPQDRQFILSSKKLLLSDSGFYLCASDRDDGTYEQYFGPGTRLTVT.

This chain links TRBV20-1 with TRBJ2-1; tentatively, D is TRBD2 (7 bases). The CDR3 covers 16 residues. Trimming pared 6 bases from V and 6 bases from J, leaving 24 bases between. Germline V CDR1 and CDR2: DFQATT, SNEGSKA (reference sequence). CDR3 DNA sequence: TGCAGTGCCACCCGGGTTCCTGGCGGGGGCCCCAATGAGCAGTTCTTC. This encodes CSATRVPGGGPNEQFF.

This rearrangement joins TRBV29-1 to TRBJ1-2; D possibly corresponds to TRBD1 (5 bases). The length of the CDR3 is 13 residues. Germline assignment: CDR1 SQVTM and CDR2 ANQGSEA. V lost 4 bases and J lost 8, with 17 bases in between. In DNA, the CDR3 is TGCAGCGTTGTCTCCGGGACCCCGGGAGGCTACACCTTC. Amino acids: CSVVSGTPGGYTF.

The V gene is TRBV7-8, the J gene TRBJ2-7, with 10 positions matching TRBD1. V dropped 5 bases and J dropped 0; count of bases not matched to a gene: 4. The V gene's germline CDR1 is SGHVS and CDR2 FQNEAQ. The CDR3 loop spans 15 amino acids. The CDR3 loop is CASSPRTGGSYEQYF. In DNA form, the CDR3 reads TGTGCCAGCAGCCCCAGGACAGGGGGCTCCTACGAGCAGTACTTC.

The chain uses TRBV20-1 and TRBJ2-3; TRBD1 agrees at 8 bases. Germline assignment: CDR1 DFQATT and CDR2 SNEGSKA (reference sequence). V lost 6 bases and J lost 7; bases outside the gene matches: 9. The CDR3 extends over 13 amino acids. CDR3 region: CSAPGQGDHTQYF. CDR3 bases: TGCAGTGCGCCCGGACAGGGTGACCATACGCAGTATTTT.

V gene TRBV29-1 combines with J gene TRBJ2-3; 10 nucleotides line up with TRBD2. J lost 3 bases, V lost 7 bases, and 19 bases had no gene match. Germline V gene sequence: CDR1 SQVTM, CDR2 ANQGSEA. The CDR3 runs to 18 residues. CDR3 protein: CSAGGHSGRGTGTDTQYF. In nucleotides, the CDR3 is TGCAGCGCCGGTGGCCACAGCGGGAGGGGTACTGGGACAGATACGCAGTATTTT.

The V gene is TRBV6-2 or TRBV6-3, the J gene TRBJ2-7, with 9 bases matching TRBD2. The CDR3 is made up of 15 amino acids. The trim removed 5 bases at V and 4 bases at J, leaving 9 bases unmatched. In germline, CDR1 is MNHEY, CDR2 SVGEGT. The CDR3 is CASSRRPSGKYEQYF. The CDR3 DNA is TGTGCCAGCAGTCGCCGTCCTAGCGGGAAATACGAGCAGTACTTC.

The genes are TRBV18 and TRBJ2-7; D not certain. Germline CDR1 and CDR2: KGHSH and LQKENI. There are 13 residues in the CDR3. The V end was cut by 2 bases, the J end by 6 bases, with 11 bases between. This CDR3 is CASSPVRVREQYF. The CDR3 nucleotides read TGTGCCAGCTCACCAGTAAGGGTGCGCGAGCAGTACTTC. The whole variable domain, filled in from reference TRBV18 and TRBJ2-7, reads NAGVMQNPRHLVRRRGQEARLRCSPMKGHSHVYWYRQLPEEGLKFMVYLQKENIIDESGMPKERFSAEFPKEGPSILRIQQVVRGDSAAYFCASSPVRVREQYFGPGTRLTVT.